A selection of T cell receptor beta chains follows, all from one sample in a study of T-cell reconstitution after alpha-beta-depleted transplantation in children. TCRdb ran MiXCR on the PCR reads and lists one entry per CDR3 protein. The sample includes 600,000 to 800,000 distinct CDR3 sequences, under 15% seen only once; the top ten take about 0.79%. The sequencing used PBMCs, collected before TCRalphabeta/CD19-depleted stem cell transplant. The receptors derive from a girl aged 2 to 9 with congenital amegakaryocytic thrombocytopenia, due to receive a stem cell transplant. Each CDR3 is given with its conserved first and last residue. Fields, in order: J gene, D gene, clone size, V gene, CDR3 DNA, CDR3 protein. D genes are given only for firm matches. Expanded clones get a size class; other rows say once, few or many, or leave the size out.

TRBJ2-1 . . TRBV7-6 TGTGCCAGCAGCCGGACCCCGAGCTCCTACAATGAGCAGCTCTTC CASSRTPSSYNEQLF
TRBJ1-3 . many TRBV10-3 TGTGCCATCAGTGATTGGGGGGATGGAAACACCATATATTTT CAISDWGDGNTIYF
TRBJ2-1 . . TRBV12-3/TRBV12-4 TGTGCCAGCAGTTTAGCGGTAGGAGGGCTGGGGGATGAGCAGTTCTTC CASSLAVGGLGDEQFF
TRBJ2-5 . few TRBV24-1 TGTGCCACCAGTGATTCACCGGTGGAGACCCAGTACTTC CATSDSPVETQYF
TRBJ2-3 TRBD1 few TRBV29-1 TGCAGCGTCGAGGGGACAGGGTCAGAAGATACGCAGTATTTT CSVEGTGSEDTQYF
TRBJ2-6 TRBD2 few TRBV20-1 TGCAGTGCTAGGGCTCCGGGACTAGCGGGATCTGGGGCCAACGTCCTGACTTTC CSARAPGLAGSGANVLTF
TRBJ2-2 . many TRBV6-1 TGTGCCAGCAGGGTTAGGGAGGTCCCCGGGGAGCTGTTTTTT CASRVREVPGELFF
TRBJ2-7 . few TRBV10-1 TGCGCCAGCAGTGAGTGGGGGACAAAATCCTCCGAGCAGTACTTC CASSEWGTKSSEQYF
TRBJ1-1 . many TRBV20-1 TGCAGTGCTAGGCCGGGCGGACCTCGGAACACTGAAGCTTTCTTT CSARPGGPRNTEAFF
TRBJ2-2 . . TRBV29-1 TGCAGCGTTGAGGAGGGGACAGTGAACACCGGGGAGCTGTTTTTT CSVEEGTVNTGELFF
TRBJ2-1 . many TRBV28 TGTGCCAGCATTGAGGGGCCCTCCTACAATGAGCAGTTCTTC CASIEGPSYNEQFF
TRBJ2-7 TRBD2 many TRBV20-1 TGCAGTGCTAGAGAAGGACTAGCGGGAGGGCCGACACACGAGCAGTACTTC CSAREGLAGGPTHEQYF
TRBJ2-7 TRBD1 . TRBV30 TGTGCCTGGACCCGGACAGGGGCTAACGAGCAGTACTTC CAWTRTGANEQYF
TRBJ2-2 . many TRBV24-1 TGTGCCACCAGTGCCCCCGTTGGCCTGGATAACACCGGGGAGCTGTTTTTT CATSAPVGLDNTGELFF
TRBJ2-3 . many TRBV20-1 TGCAGTGCTAGAGGCCCCGAGGCAGATACGCAGTATTTT CSARGPEADTQYF
TRBJ1-1 . . TRBV5-1 TGCGCCAGCAGCTTGGGGGCGGCAGGGCCACTGAACACTGAAGCTTTCTTT CASSLGAAGPLNTEAFF
TRBJ2-1 . . TRBV6-4 TGTGCCAGCAGTGACTCGGCTGCGTTCTCCTACAATGAGCAGTTCTTC CASSDSAAFSYNEQFF
TRBJ2-2 . many TRBV29-1 TGCAGCGTAGACTCGGGGGTCACCGGGGAGCTGTTTTTT CSVDSGVTGELFF
TRBJ2-2 . many TRBV12-3/TRBV12-4 TGTGCCAGCAGTCCCTTCCGGGGACAGCTGTTTTTT CASSPFRGQLFF
TRBJ2-7 . many TRBV9 TGTGCCAGCAGCGTAGATAGCGGTCAGTCCTACGAGCAGTACTTC CASSVDSGQSYEQYF
TRBJ2-6 TRBD1 . TRBV29-1 TGCAGCGCAGACGGGACAGGGGACTCTGGGGCCAACGTCCTGACTTTC CSADGTGDSGANVLTF
TRBJ2-7 TRBD2 . TRBV10-3 TGTGCCATCAGTGAGTCGGAGGGACTAGCGCTTTCCTACGAGCAGTACTTC CAISESEGLALSYEQYF
TRBJ2-1 . few TRBV5-1 TGCGCCAGCAGCTCGAGGGGTTTTCATGAGCAGTTCTTC CASSSRGFHEQFF
TRBJ2-1 TRBD2 . TRBV20-1 TGCAGTGCCACGAGGACTAGCGGGCAACACAATGAGCAGTTCTTC CSATRTSGQHNEQFF
TRBJ2-1 TRBD1 few TRBV12-3/TRBV12-4 TGTGCCAGCAGTCCTCCGGGACAGGGGTACAATGAGCAGTTCTTC CASSPPGQGYNEQFF
TRBJ1-1 . few TRBV29-1 TGCAGCGTTTTTGTCCCGAACACTGAAGCTTTCTTT CSVFVPNTEAFF
TRBJ2-5 TRBD2 many TRBV20-1 TGCAGTGCTGAGACTAGCCGGGAGACCCAGTACTTC CSAETSRETQYF
TRBJ2-1 TRBD2 many TRBV5-1 TGCGCCAGCAGCTTGGGTACTAGCGGGATCCTTTACAATGAGCAGTTCTTC CASSLGTSGILYNEQFF
TRBJ2-1 . many TRBV20-1 TGCAGTGTTGGGCGGGATGGCTACAATGAGCAGTTCTTC CSVGRDGYNEQFF
TRBJ2-1 TRBD2 few TRBV30 TGTGCCTGGAGTGTACTCTCCGGGACTAGCGGGAGTGTAGAGCAGTTCTTC CAWSVLSGTSGSVEQFF
TRBJ1-4 . . TRBV24-1 TGTGCCACCAGTTCTTCGTGGGGATCGGAACTGTTTTTT CATSSSWGSELFF
TRBJ2-7 TRBD1 . TRBV24-1 TGTGCCACCAGCGCCACCGGGACAGACTCGTGGTACGAGCAGTACTTC CATSATGTDSWYEQYF
TRBJ2-1 . . TRBV7-9 TGTGCCAGCAGCTTAGACTTGAGAGAGCAGTTCTTC CASSLDLREQFF
TRBJ1-5 . . TRBV25-1 TGTGCCAGCAGTGGCGGTATAGGGGAAAATCAGCCCCAGCATTTT CASSGGIGENQPQHF
TRBJ2-3 . many TRBV5-1 TGCGCCAGCACTGAAGGAGGAACAGATACGCAGTATTTT CASTEGGTDTQYF
TRBJ2-3 TRBD2 . TRBV2 TGTGCCAGCAGTGAGACTAGCGGGAGAGATACGCAGTATTTT CASSETSGRDTQYF
TRBJ2-1 TRBD2 many TRBV7-8 TGTGCCAGCAGCTCAAGACGACTAGCGGGCTTATACAATGAGCAGTTCTTC CASSSRRLAGLYNEQFF
TRBJ2-5 TRBD2 . TRBV11-2 TGTGCCAGCAGCTTAAGGGGTAGCGGGAGGGTCTATTCCGAGACCCAGTACTTC CASSLRGSGRVYSETQYF
TRBJ2-3 . many TRBV21-1 TGTGCCAGCAGGACAGAAGATACGCAGTATTTT CASRTEDTQYF
TRBJ1-5 . many TRBV28 TGTGCCAGCAGTCCACCCGGTGGGGGCTATAGCAATCAGCCCCAGCATTTT CASSPPGGGYSNQPQHF
TRBJ2-6 . few TRBV29-1 TGCAGCGTTGAGGCTGAGAACTCAGCCTACCCCGCTGGGGCCAACGTCCTGACTTTC CSVEAENSAYPAGANVLTF
TRBJ1-2 TRBD1 few TRBV7-3 TGTGCCAGCAGCGCCACCGGGACAGGGGACTATGGCTACACCTTC CASSATGTGDYGYTF
TRBJ2-2 . few TRBV19 TGTGCCAGTAGTCGCCTTGAAAGTAGGCGGGAGCTGTTTTTT CASSRLESRRELFF
TRBJ2-6 . few TRBV25-1 TGTGCCAGCAGTGAAAGGAGGGGGTCTGGGGCCAACGTCCTGACTTTC CASSERRGSGANVLTF
TRBJ2-7 . many TRBV12-3/TRBV12-4 TGTGCCAGCAGTTTCCCAGGTCTTCCCTCCTACGAGCAGTACTTC CASSFPGLPSYEQYF
TRBJ2-7 . . TRBV7-9 TGTGCCAGCAGCTTAGCCCCGGGGGCTCCCTACGAGCAGTACTTC CASSLAPGAPYEQYF
TRBJ2-2 . many TRBV29-1 TGCAGCGTTGTCCCTCGCGGGGAGCTGTTTTTT CSVVPRGELFF
TRBJ1-2 . many TRBV20-1 TGCAGTGCTAGATATTTAGGGGCAGGGGACCACCGAACGGGGGGCTACACCTTC CSARYLGAGDHRTGGYTF
TRBJ2-1 TRBD2 few TRBV5-1 TGCGCCAGCAGCTTCTCCGTTAGCGGGAGGGCCGGGAATGAGCAGTTCTTC CASSFSVSGRAGNEQFF
TRBJ2-4 TRBD1 many TRBV5-1 TGCGCCAGCAGCTTGGCCGGGACAGGTATGAAGTACTTC CASSLAGTGMKYF
TRBJ2-2 TRBD1 . TRBV5-1 TGCGCCAGCAGCTTAGGACAGGGCGACACCGGGGAGCTGTTTTTT CASSLGQGDTGELFF
TRBJ2-1 TRBD2 . TRBV20-1 TGCAGTGCTAGTGGGGCACTAGCGGACTCCTACAATGAGCAGTTCTTC CSASGALADSYNEQFF
TRBJ2-1 . . TRBV7-9 TGTGCCAGCGGCGAACGGGATTCCAATGAGCAGTTCTTC CASGERDSNEQFF
TRBJ2-3 TRBD2 . TRBV7-9 TGTGCCAGCAGCTTAGTCCCACCTAGCGGGGGCACAGATACGCAGTATTTT CASSLVPPSGGTDTQYF